This is a list of T cell receptor beta chains from one sample in a study of cytomegalovirus exposure and HLA in healthy donors. Profiling relied on immunoSEQ multiplex PCR, and the TCRdb table lists in-frame clones only, not all of them. This sample carries about 200,000 clones, around nine tenths of them seen once, and the ten largest clones take roughly 0.34%. Sequencing input: PBMCs. Receptor source: a woman under 40 in good health and CMV-seronegative. Both conserved end residues are part of each CDR3. A D gene is named only where the DNA matches it firmly. Clone size, where shown, is once, few, many, or a class for clones that have expanded.

D: TRBD2
V: TRBV15
J: TRBJ2-7
size: NA
DNA: TGTGCCACCAGCAGAGGGGCGGGAGGTCTATACGAGCAGTACTTC
CDR3: CATSRGAGGLYEQYF

D: TRBD2
V: TRBV4-2
J: TRBJ2-3
size: NA
DNA: TGTGCCAGCAGTCCAACAAAGGCTAGCGGAACAGATACGCAGTATTTT
CDR3: CASSPTKASGTDTQYF

D: TRBD1
V: TRBV28
J: TRBJ1-1
size: NA
DNA: TGTGCCAGCAGTATGCTACAGGGGGCCTCGAACACTGAAGCTTTCTTT
CDR3: CASSMLQGASNTEAFF

D: NA
V: TRBV5-4
J: TRBJ2-5
size: NA
DNA: TGTGCCAGCAGCCTTGAGGGCGGGCGGGAGACCCAGTACTTC
CDR3: CASSLEGGRETQYF

D: NA
V: TRBV28
J: TRBJ2-3
size: NA
DNA: TGTGCCAGCACCTTAACTCGATCTAGCACAGATACGCAGTATTTT
CDR3: CASTLTRSSTDTQYF

D: NA
V: TRBV28
J: TRBJ2-1
size: NA
DNA: TGTGCCAGCAGTTTGGACAGCCTTGGGGAGCAGTTCTTC
CDR3: CASSLDSLGEQFF

D: NA
V: TRBV7-9
J: TRBJ2-7
size: NA
DNA: TGTACCAGCACTCCGGGTGGCCCAGGGGAGCAGTACTTC
CDR3: CTSTPGGPGEQYF

D: TRBD1
V: TRBV29-1
J: TRBJ2-7
size: NA
DNA: TGCAGCGTTGAAATCAGGATGGGACAGGGATACGAGCAGTACTTC
CDR3: CSVEIRMGQGYEQYF

D: NA
V: TRBV30
J: TRBJ2-7
size: NA
DNA: TGTGCCTGGAGATGGGGCCCTACCTACGAGCAGTACTTC
CDR3: CAWRWGPTYEQYF

D: TRBD2
V: TRBV27
J: TRBJ2-1
size: NA
DNA: TGTGCCAGTCAACTAGCGGAGTCCTACAATGAGCAGTTCTTC
CDR3: CASQLAESYNEQFF

D: TRBD1
V: TRBV6-5
J: TRBJ2-5
size: few
DNA: TGTGCCAGCAGCTCCCTAGGACAGGGGCAAGAGACCCAGTACTTC
CDR3: CASSSLGQGQETQYF

D: NA
V: TRBV7-2
J: TRBJ2-1
size: NA
DNA: TGTGCCAGCAGGGGGGCAGCGAACTACAATGAGCAGTTCTTC
CDR3: CASRGAANYNEQFF

D: NA
V: TRBV18
J: TRBJ2-7
size: NA
DNA: TGTGCCAGCTCACCACCAACGTCTCCCGGTTACGAGCAGTACTTC
CDR3: CASSPPTSPGYEQYF

D: TRBD1
V: TRBV11-2
J: TRBJ2-7
size: NA
DNA: TGTGCCAGCAGCGAAGGGACAGGGGGCCACTACGAGCAGTACTTC
CDR3: CASSEGTGGHYEQYF

D: NA
V: TRBV5-4
J: TRBJ2-3
size: NA
DNA: TGTGTCTCGGGTATCACAGATACGCAGTATTTT
CDR3: CVSGITDTQYF

D: NA
V: TRBV7-9
J: TRBJ2-1
size: NA
DNA: TGTGCCAGCAGCCATCACAGAGACAATGAGCAGTTCTTC
CDR3: CASSHHRDNEQFF

D: NA
V: TRBV2
J: TRBJ2-4
size: NA
DNA: TGTGCCAGCAGTGAACGGGATTTCGCTCAGTACTTC
CDR3: CASSERDFAQYF

D: NA
V: TRBV4-1
J: TRBJ1-2
size: NA
DNA: TGCGCCAGCAGTCCAGCGGGGGGCGGTGGCTACACCTTC
CDR3: CASSPAGGGGYTF

D: NA
V: TRBV6-4
J: TRBJ1-6
size: NA
DNA: TGTGCCAGCAGTGATGGACAGCCTAATTCACCCCTCCACTTT
CDR3: CASSDGQPNSPLHF

D: NA
V: TRBV28
J: TRBJ2-7
size: once
DNA: TGTGCCAGCAGCCCTATGGGCGGGACGGAACCCTACGAGCAGTACTTC
CDR3: CASSPMGGTEPYEQYF

D: NA
V: TRBV28
J: TRBJ2-7
size: NA
DNA: TGTGCCAGCAGTCCCCAGGCGTACGAGCAGTACTTC
CDR3: CASSPQAYEQYF

D: TRBD1
V: TRBV19
J: TRBJ1-2
size: NA
DNA: TGTGCCACCTCCGGGACAGCATATGGCTACACCTTC
CDR3: CATSGTAYGYTF

D: TRBD1
V: TRBV5-6
J: TRBJ1-2
size: NA
DNA: TGTGCCAGCAGCCAACAGGGGAACTATGGCTACACCTTC
CDR3: CASSQQGNYGYTF

D: NA
V: TRBV7-9
J: TRBJ2-7
size: once
DNA: TGTGCCAGCAGCCCCACCGGGACACACACCTACGAGCAGTACTTC
CDR3: CASSPTGTHTYEQYF

D: NA
V: TRBV11-2
J: TRBJ1-1
size: NA
DNA: TGTGCCAGCAGTCCGGACTCTGGGACTGAAGCTTTCTTT
CDR3: CASSPDSGTEAFF

D: NA
V: TRBV7-9
J: TRBJ2-7
size: NA
DNA: TGTGCCAGCAGCTTAAACGCGATCGGGTCCTCATACGACGAGCAGTACTTC
CDR3: CASSLNAIGSSYDEQYF

D: NA
V: TRBV9
J: TRBJ2-1
size: NA
DNA: TGTGCCAGCAGCGTACCTAGTCAGCATGAGCAGTTCTTC
CDR3: CASSVPSQHEQFF

D: NA
V: TRBV6-6
J: TRBJ2-5
size: NA
DNA: TGTGCCAGCATTCTCGGGGGGCGGCAAGAGACCCAGTACTTC
CDR3: CASILGGRQETQYF

D: NA
V: TRBV7-3
J: TRBJ2-2
size: NA
DNA: TGTGCCAGCAGCTTAGCCCCAGGAACCGGGGAGCTGTTTTTT
CDR3: CASSLAPGTGELFF

D: NA
V: TRBV5-1
J: TRBJ1-1
size: once
DNA: TGCGCCAGCAGCCGGGGACAAGAGAACACTGAAGCTTTCTTT
CDR3: CASSRGQENTEAFF

D: NA
V: TRBV28
J: TRBJ1-2
size: NA
DNA: TGTGCCAGCAGCCAAGACAGTGGCTACACCTTC
CDR3: CASSQDSGYTF

D: TRBD2
V: TRBV4-1
J: TRBJ2-1
size: NA
DNA: TGCGCCAGCAGCCGGGACCTGGGGGGGGAGCAGTTCTTC
CDR3: CASSRDLGGEQFF

D: NA
V: TRBV7-8
J: TRBJ2-5
size: NA
DNA: TGTGCCAGCAGCTGGGGGACTCACTCCAGCTCAGAGACCCAGTACTTC
CDR3: CASSWGTHSSSETQYF

D: TRBD2
V: TRBV7-9
J: TRBJ2-1
size: NA
DNA: TGTGCCAGCAGCCTGGGACTAGCGGGGCGATTGTCCTACAATGAGCAGTTCTTC
CDR3: CASSLGLAGRLSYNEQFF

D: NA
V: TRBV7-8
J: TRBJ1-5
size: few
DNA: TGTGCCAGCAGCTTAGGAGATCAGCCCCAGCATTTT
CDR3: CASSLGDQPQHF

D: NA
V: TRBV7-2
J: TRBJ1-5
size: NA
DNA: TGTGCCAGCAGCTTAGCCGTGTATAGCAATCAGCCCCAGCATTTT
CDR3: CASSLAVYSNQPQHF

D: NA
V: TRBV11-3
J: TRBJ1-1
size: NA
DNA: TGTGCCAGCAGACTACCAACCGCGGTGGGGGGGAAGGATCGGGCAGCTTTCTTT
CDR3: CASRLPTAVGGKDRAAFF

D: TRBD1
V: TRBV11-3
J: TRBJ2-2
size: NA
DNA: TGTGCCAGCAGCTATACAGGGGGGAACACCGGGGAGCTGTTTTTT
CDR3: CASSYTGGNTGELFF

D: NA
V: TRBV5-4
J: TRBJ2-5
size: NA
DNA: TGTGCCAGCAGCCGATCTGCGGAGGAGACCCAGTACTTC
CDR3: CASSRSAEETQYF

D: TRBD2
V: TRBV6-5
J: TRBJ2-1
size: once
DNA: TGTGCCAGCACTCAAGCTAGCGGGAAATCCCAAGAGTTCTTC
CDR3: CASTQASGKSQEFF

D: TRBD2
V: TRBV11-2
J: TRBJ2-5
size: few
DNA: TGTGCCAGCAGCTTAGTTGCTTTAGCGGGGGAAGAGACCCAGTACTTC
CDR3: CASSLVALAGEETQYF

D: TRBD2
V: TRBV27
J: TRBJ2-1
size: NA
DNA: TGTGCCAGCCAGGGGACTAGCGGGAGTTATAATGAGCAGTTCTTC
CDR3: CASQGTSGSYNEQFF

D: NA
V: TRBV11-2
J: TRBJ2-1
size: NA
DNA: TGTGCCAGCAGCTTATCCGGGATCTACAATGAGCAGTTCTTC
CDR3: CASSLSGIYNEQFF

D: TRBD2
V: TRBV7-2
J: TRBJ2-7
size: NA
DNA: TGTGCCAGCAGCTTGGGTGCGGGGGGTAGCTACGAGCAGTACTTC
CDR3: CASSLGAGGSYEQYF

D: NA
V: TRBV29-1
J: TRBJ2-7
size: NA
DNA: TGCAGCGTTTCCCGGGACACCCACTACGAGCAGTACTTC
CDR3: CSVSRDTHYEQYF

D: NA
V: TRBV7-8
J: TRBJ2-7
size: NA
DNA: TGTGCCAGCAGCCTGTACCTAAGTAGCTCCTACGAGCAGTACTTC
CDR3: CASSLYLSSSYEQYF

D: NA
V: TRBV9
J: TRBJ2-4
size: NA
DNA: TGTGCCAGCAGCTCCGACAGTGGGTGGGTCAACATTCAGTACTTC
CDR3: CASSSDSGWVNIQYF

D: TRBD1
V: TRBV19
J: TRBJ1-5
size: once
DNA: TGTGCCAGTAGGGAACAGGGGAGAAGCAATCAGCCCCAGCATTTT
CDR3: CASREQGRSNQPQHF